A single TCR beta chain is shown here with its context. The sample comes from a study of cytomegalovirus exposure and HLA in healthy donors. Sequenced by immunoSEQ multiplex PCR; TCRdb stores in-frame clones only, minus some. Of approximately 270,000 clones listed, roughly 87% are singletons. V lost 6 bases to trimming and J lost 1 base; unmatched junction nucleotides: 16. Germline lookup yields CDR1 SNHLY and CDR2 FYNNEI. The CDR3 is 20 amino acids. The source of this sequence is a man aged 18 to 30 in good health and CMV-seropositive. Sequenced input: PBMCs. The chain uses TRBV2 and TRBJ2-1, with 12 bases lining up with TRBD2. For the CDR3, the DNA is TGTGCCAGCAGGCCCCGAAGACTAGCGGGAGTGTACGGGTCCTACAATGAGCAGTTCTTC. This translates into CASRPRRLAGVYGSYNEQFF. Full variable domain (missing parts from reference TRBV2 and TRBJ2-1): EPEVTQTPSHQVTQMGQEVILRCVPISNHLYFYWYRQILGQKVEFLVSFYNNEISEKSEIFDDQFSVERPDGSNFTLKIRSTKLEDSAMYFCASRPRRLAGVYGSYNEQFFGPGTRLTVL.